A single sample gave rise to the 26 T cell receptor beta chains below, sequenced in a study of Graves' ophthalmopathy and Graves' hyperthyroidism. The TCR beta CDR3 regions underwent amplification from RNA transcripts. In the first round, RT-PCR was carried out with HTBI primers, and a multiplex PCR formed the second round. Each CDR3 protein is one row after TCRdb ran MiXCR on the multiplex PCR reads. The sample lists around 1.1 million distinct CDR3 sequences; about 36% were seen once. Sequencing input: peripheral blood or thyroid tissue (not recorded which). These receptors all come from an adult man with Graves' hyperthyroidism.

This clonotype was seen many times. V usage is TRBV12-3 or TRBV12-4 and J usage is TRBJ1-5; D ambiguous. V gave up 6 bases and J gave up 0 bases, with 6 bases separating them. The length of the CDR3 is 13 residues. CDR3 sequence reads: CASSPISNQPQHF. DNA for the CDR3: TGTGCCAGCAGCCCCATTAGCAATCAGCCCCAGCATTTT.

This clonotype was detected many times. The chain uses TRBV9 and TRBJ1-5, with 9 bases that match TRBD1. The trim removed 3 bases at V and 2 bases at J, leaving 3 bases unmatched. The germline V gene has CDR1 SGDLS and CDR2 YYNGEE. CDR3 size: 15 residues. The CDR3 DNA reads TGTGCCAGCAGCGGACAGGGGGGCGGCAATCAGCCCCAGCATTTT. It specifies CASSGQGGGNQPQHF.

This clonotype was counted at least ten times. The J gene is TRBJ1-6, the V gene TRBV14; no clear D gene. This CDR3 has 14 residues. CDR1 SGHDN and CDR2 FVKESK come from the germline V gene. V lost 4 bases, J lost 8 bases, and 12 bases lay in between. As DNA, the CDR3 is TGTGCCAGCAGCCCGCCGGGCCCCTATTCACCCCTCCACTTT. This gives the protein CASSPPGPYSPLHF.

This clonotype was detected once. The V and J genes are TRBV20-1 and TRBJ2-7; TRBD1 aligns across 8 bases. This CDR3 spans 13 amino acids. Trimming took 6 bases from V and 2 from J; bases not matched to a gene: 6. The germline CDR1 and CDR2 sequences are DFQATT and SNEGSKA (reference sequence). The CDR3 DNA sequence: TGCAGTGCACCGGGACAGGTCCCCTACGAGCAGTACTTC. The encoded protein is CSAPGQVPYEQYF.

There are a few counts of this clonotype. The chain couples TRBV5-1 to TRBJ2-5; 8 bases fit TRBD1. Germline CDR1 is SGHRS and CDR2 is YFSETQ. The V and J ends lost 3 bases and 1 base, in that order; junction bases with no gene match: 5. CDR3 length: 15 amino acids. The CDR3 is CASSSTGDIQETQYF. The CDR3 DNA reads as TGCGCCAGCAGCTCGACAGGGGATATCCAAGAGACCCAGTACTTC.

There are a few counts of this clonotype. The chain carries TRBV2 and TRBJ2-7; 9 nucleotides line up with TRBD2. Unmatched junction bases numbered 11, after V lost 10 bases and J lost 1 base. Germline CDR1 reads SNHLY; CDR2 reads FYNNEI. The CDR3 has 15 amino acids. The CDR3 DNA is TGTGCCATGGGGGGGAGCGGGGGGAAATCCTACGAGCAGTACTTC. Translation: CAMGGSGGKSYEQYF.

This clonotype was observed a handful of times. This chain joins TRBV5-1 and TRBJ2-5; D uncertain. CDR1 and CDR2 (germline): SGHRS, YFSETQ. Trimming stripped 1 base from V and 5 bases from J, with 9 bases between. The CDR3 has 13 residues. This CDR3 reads CASSLMMRETQYF. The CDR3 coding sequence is TGCGCCAGCAGCTTGATGATGAGGGAGACCCAGTACTTC. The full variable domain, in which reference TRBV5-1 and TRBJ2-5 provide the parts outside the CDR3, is KAGVTQTPRYLIKTRGQQVTLSCSPISGHRSVSWYQQTPGQGLQFLFEYFSETQRNKGNFPGRFSGRQFSNSRSEMNVSTLELGDSALYLCASSLMMRETQYFGPGTRLLVL.

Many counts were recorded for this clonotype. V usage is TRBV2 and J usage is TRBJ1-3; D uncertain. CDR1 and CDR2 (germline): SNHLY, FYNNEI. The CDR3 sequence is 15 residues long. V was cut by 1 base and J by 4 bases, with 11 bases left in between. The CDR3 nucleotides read TGTGCCAGCAGTGAAGTTGTTGGCAGCGGAAACACCATATATTTT. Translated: CASSEVVGSGNTIYF.

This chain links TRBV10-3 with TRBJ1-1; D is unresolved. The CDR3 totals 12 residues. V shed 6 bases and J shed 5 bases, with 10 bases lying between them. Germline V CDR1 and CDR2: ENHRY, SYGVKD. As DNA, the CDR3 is TGTGCCATCAGACCCATGGGGACTGAAGCTTTCTTT. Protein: CAIRPMGTEAFF.

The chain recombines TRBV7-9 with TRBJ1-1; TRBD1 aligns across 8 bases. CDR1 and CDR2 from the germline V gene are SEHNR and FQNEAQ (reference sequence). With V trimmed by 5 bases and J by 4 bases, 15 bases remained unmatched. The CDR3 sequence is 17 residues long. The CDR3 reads CASSIGTGGGVLTEAFF. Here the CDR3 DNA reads TGTGCCAGCAGCATAGGGACAGGTGGAGGGGTTCTCACTGAAGCTTTCTTT.

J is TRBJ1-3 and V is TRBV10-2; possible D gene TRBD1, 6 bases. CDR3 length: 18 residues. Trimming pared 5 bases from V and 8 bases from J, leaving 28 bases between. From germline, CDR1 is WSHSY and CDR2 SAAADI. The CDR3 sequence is CASSPSDSLLNYGYTIYF. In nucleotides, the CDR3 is TGCGCCAGCAGTCCTTCGGACAGTCTTTTAAACTATGGCTACACCATATATTTT.

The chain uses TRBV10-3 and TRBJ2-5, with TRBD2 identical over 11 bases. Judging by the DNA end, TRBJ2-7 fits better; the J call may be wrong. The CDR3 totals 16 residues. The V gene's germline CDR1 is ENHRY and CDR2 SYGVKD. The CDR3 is CATRVASGRSSYEQYF. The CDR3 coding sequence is TGTGCCACCCGGGTAGCTAGCGGGAGGTCCTCCTACGAGCAGTACTTC.

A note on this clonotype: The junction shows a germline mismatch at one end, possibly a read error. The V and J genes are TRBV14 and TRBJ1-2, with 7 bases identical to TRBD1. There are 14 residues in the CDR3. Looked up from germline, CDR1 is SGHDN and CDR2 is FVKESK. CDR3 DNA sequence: TGTGCCAGCAGCCGGGACAGTAAAAACTATGGCCACACCTTC. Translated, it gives CASSRDSKNYGHTF.

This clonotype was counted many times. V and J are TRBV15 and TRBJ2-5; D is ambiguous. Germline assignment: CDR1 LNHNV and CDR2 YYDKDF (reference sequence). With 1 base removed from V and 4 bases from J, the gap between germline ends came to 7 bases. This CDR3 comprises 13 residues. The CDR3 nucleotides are TGTGCCACCAGCAGAGCCAGAGGAGAGACCCAGTACTTC. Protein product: CATSRARGETQYF.

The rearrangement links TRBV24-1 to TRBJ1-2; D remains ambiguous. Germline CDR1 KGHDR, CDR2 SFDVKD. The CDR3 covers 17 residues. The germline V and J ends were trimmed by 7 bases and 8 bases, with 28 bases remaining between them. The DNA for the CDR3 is TGTGCCACCAGAGATCCCCGGTCTAGTCGTCTGGTGTGGGGCTACACCTTC. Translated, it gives CATRDPRSSRLVWGYTF.

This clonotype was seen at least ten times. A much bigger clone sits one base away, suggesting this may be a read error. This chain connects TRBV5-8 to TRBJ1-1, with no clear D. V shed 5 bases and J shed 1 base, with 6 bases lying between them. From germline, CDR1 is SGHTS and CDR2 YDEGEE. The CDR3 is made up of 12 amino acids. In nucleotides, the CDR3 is TGTGCCAGCAGATACGGGAACACTGAAGCTTTCTTT. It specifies CASRYGNTEAFF.

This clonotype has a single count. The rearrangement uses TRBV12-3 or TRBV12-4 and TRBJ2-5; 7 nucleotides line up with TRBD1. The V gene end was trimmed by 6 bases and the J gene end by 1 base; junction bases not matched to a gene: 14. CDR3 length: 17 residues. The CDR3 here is CASSQGGVVRAQETQYF. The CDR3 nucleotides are TGTGCCAGCAGCCAAGGGGGCGTAGTCAGAGCCCAAGAGACCCAGTACTTC.

CDR3 residues: CATSRVDLGGQPQHF. Written as DNA, the CDR3 is TGTGCCACCAGCAGAGTCGACCTGGGTGGGCAGCCCCAGCATTTT. This chain uses TRBV15 with TRBJ1-5; no clear D. With 1 base removed from V and 7 bases from J, the gap between germline ends came to 14 bases. The germline V gene has CDR1 LNHNV and CDR2 YYDKDF (reference sequence). This CDR3 spans 15 amino acids.

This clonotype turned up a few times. This CDR3 is CASSDTSAGYTF. CDR3 bases: TGTGCCAGCAGTGACACCTCCGCCGGCTACACCTTC. J is TRBJ1-2 and V is TRBV12-3 or TRBV12-4; D ambiguous. V was cut by 5 bases and J by 8 bases, with 12 bases left in between. The CDR3 loop spans 12 amino acids.

CDR3 sequence (DNA): TGTGCCAGCAGCGCTACCCAGGGGTCGGGCTACGAGCAGTACTTC. The encoded protein is CASSATQGSGYEQYF. This rearrangement joins TRBV7-2 to TRBJ2-7; tentative D call: TRBD1 (6 bases). The V gene's germline CDR1 is SGHTA and CDR2 FQGNSA. The ends were cut back, 5 bases at V and 3 bases at J, with 17 bases in the middle. The CDR3 is 15 amino acids.

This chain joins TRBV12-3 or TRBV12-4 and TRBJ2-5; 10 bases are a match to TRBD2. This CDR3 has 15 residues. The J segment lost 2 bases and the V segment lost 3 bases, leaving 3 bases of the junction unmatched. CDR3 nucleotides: TGTGCCAGCAGTTTTAGCGGGAGGCTTCAAGAGACCCAGTACTTC. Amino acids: CASSFSGRLQETQYF.

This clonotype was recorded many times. CDR3 protein: CASSYPTGVEETQYF. Here the CDR3 DNA reads TGTGCCAGCAGTTACCCGACAGGGGTAGAGGAGACCCAGTACTTC. V is TRBV6-6 and J is TRBJ2-5, with TRBD1 matching 8 bases. Germline CDR1 is MNHNY and CDR2 is SVGAGI (reference sequence). This CDR3 has 15 residues. The V and J ends lost 2 bases and 5 bases, in that order; junction bases with no gene match: 7.

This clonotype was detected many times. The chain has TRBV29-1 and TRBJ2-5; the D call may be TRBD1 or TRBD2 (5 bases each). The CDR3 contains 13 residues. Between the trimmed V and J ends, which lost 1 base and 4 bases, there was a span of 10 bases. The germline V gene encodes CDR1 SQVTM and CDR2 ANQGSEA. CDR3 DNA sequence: TGCAGCGTTGAAGTGCCCGGGGCAGAGACCCAGTACTTC. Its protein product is CSVEVPGAETQYF.

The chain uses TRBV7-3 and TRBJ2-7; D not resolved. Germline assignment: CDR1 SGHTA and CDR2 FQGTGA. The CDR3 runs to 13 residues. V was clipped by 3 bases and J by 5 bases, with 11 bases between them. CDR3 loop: CASSLMGGHEQYF. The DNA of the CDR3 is TGTGCCAGCAGCTTGATGGGCGGTCACGAGCAGTACTTC.

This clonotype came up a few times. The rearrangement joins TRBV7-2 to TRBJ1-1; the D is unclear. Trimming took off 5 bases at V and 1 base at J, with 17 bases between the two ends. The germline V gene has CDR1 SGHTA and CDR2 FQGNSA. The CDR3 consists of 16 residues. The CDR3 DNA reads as TGTGCCAGCAGCCCTCGAAGGTGGATTTGGAACACTGAAGCTTTCTTT. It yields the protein CASSPRRWIWNTEAFF. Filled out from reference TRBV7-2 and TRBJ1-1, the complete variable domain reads GAGVSQSPSNKVTEKGKDVELRCDPISGHTALYWYRQSLGQGLEFLIYFQGNSAPDKSGLPSDRFSAERTGGSVSTLTIQRTQQEDSAVYLCASSPRRWIWNTEAFFGQGTRLTVV.

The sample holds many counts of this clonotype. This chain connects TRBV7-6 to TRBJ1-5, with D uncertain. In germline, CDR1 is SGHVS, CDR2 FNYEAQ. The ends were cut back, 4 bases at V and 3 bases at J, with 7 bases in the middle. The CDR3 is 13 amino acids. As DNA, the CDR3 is TGTGCCAGCAGCTGGAGGTTCAATCAGCCCCAGCATTTT. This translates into CASSWRFNQPQHF.